Shown below are 8 T cell receptor beta chains from a single sample sequenced in a study of blood T cell repertoires in COVID-19. The assay was immunoSEQ multiplex PCR, and TCRdb's table has in-frame clones only and misses some. The sample carries about 69,000 clones, around 86% recorded once. The specimen was peripheral blood. All receptors come from a man older than 75 with acute or convalescent COVID-19.

The rearrangement joins TRBV14 to TRBJ1-1; possibly TRBD1 for D (6 bases). The CDR3 sequence is 12 residues long. Deletions cut 3 bases from V and 11 bases from J, with 13 bases between. Per germline, CDR1 SGHDN and CDR2 FVKESK. Here the CDR3 DNA reads TGTGCCAGCAGCCATCCACAGGGTACGGCTTTCTTT. Translating gives CASSHPQGTAFF.

The gene calls are TRBV5-1 and TRBJ1-5; D may be TRBD1 (5 bases). The CDR3 has 14 residues. Germline values: CDR1 SGHRS, CDR2 YFSETQ. The V gene lost 4 bases and the J gene lost 3 bases, with 11 bases spanning the gap. The CDR3 here is CASSPDSNNQPQHF. CDR3 in DNA: TGCGCCAGCAGCCCCGACAGTAACAATCAGCCCCAGCATTTT.

This sequence joins TRBV30 and TRBJ2-1, with 12 bases identical to TRBD2. After removal of 6 bases from V and 3 bases from J, the junction contained 9 bases not matched to a gene. The CDR3 has 16 residues. Per the germline V gene, CDR1 is GTSNPN and CDR2 is SVGIG (reference sequence). The CDR3 DNA sequence: TGTGCCTGTAAAGGCCGGACTAGCGGGGACTACAATGAGCAGTTCTTC. It specifies CACKGRTSGDYNEQFF.

V usage is TRBV2 and J usage is TRBJ2-2, with 10 bases matching TRBD2. The CDR3 has 18 residues. V dropped 1 base and J dropped 1; count of bases not matched to a gene: 6. CDR1 is SNHLY and CDR2 is FYNNEI in the germline V gene. CDR3 sequence (DNA): TGTGCCAGCAGTGAAGGTGGAGCGGGAGGGCTGAACACCGGGGAGCTGTTTTTT. It translates to CASSEGGAGGLNTGELFF.

The rearrangement uses TRBV6-5 and TRBJ1-1; tentative D call: TRBD1 (5 bases). V was pared by 5 bases and J by 1 base, with 14 bases between. Germline V gives CDR1 MNHEY, CDR2 SVGAGI. The CDR3 has 15 amino acids. DNA of the CDR3: TGTGCCAGCAGTCCTCGGGGGTCCAAGAACACTGAAGCTTTCTTT. It specifies CASSPRGSKNTEAFF.

The chain links TRBV7-8 to TRBJ2-7; 13 bases are a match to TRBD2. This CDR3 contains 16 residues. The junction had 9 bases not matched to a gene; V was cut back by 5 bases and J by 5 bases. Germline assignment: CDR1 SGHVS and CDR2 FQNEAQ. The CDR3 protein is CASSPQGLAGNDEQYF. The CDR3 bases are TGTGCCAGCAGCCCCCAGGGACTAGCGGGGAACGACGAGCAGTACTTC.

In this sample, this clone turned up a few times. The gene calls are TRBV6-5 and TRBJ1-1, with 7 nucleotides matching TRBD1. The ends lost 4 bases at V and 0 bases at J; junction bases unmatched: 5. CDR1 and CDR2 from the germline V gene are MNHEY and SVGAGI. The CDR3 sequence is 15 residues long. Here the CDR3 reads CASSSGQAMNTEAFF. Here the CDR3 DNA reads TGTGCCAGCAGTTCCGGACAGGCGATGAACACTGAAGCTTTCTTT.

The J gene is TRBJ2-7, the V gene TRBV28, with TRBD2 matching 13 bases. From germline, CDR1 is MDHEN and CDR2 SYDVKM. The CDR3 totals 18 residues. Unmatched junction bases numbered 12, after V lost 5 bases and J lost 2 bases. CDR3 sequence: CASSLPWGLAGLTYEQYF. CDR3 in DNA: TGTGCCAGCAGTCTACCTTGGGGACTAGCGGGGCTTACCTACGAGCAGTACTTC.